This TCR beta chain was recovered during a study of shared clonotypes between healthy human individuals. Overall study results and limits: It was only blood that was sampled, and tissue repertoires likely differ.

Regarding this clone: Its matching antigen is unknown. The identical CDR3 is also encoded by other nucleotide sequences in the sample.

The germline V gene encodes CDR1 SGHNT and CDR2 YENEEA. Deletions cut 3 bases from V and 4 bases from J, with 7 bases between. This CDR3 has 12 amino acids. Profiling relied on immunoSEQ multiplex PCR, and the TCRdb table lists in-frame clones only, not all of them. Among 2 million to 2.5 million clones listed, 85% to 95% were seen once. This TCR was sampled from a man aged 18 to 29 in good health. Some clones in this sample may be carry-over from other donors' samples. The V gene is TRBV11-3, the J gene TRBJ2-7; possibly TRBD2 for D (6 bases). The sample taken for sequencing was naive CD4+ T cells from PBMCs. The subset is: CD45RA+ positively selected. CDR3 DNA sequence: TGTGCCAGCAGCTTGGAGGGATACGAGCAGTACTTC. Protein product: CASSLEGYEQYF.